This is a list of T cell receptor beta chains from one sample in a study of beta chain features in type 1 diabetes. Method: immunoSEQ multiplex PCR; TCRdb's copy keeps in-frame clones and lacks some. The sample records roughly 40,000 clones, approximately 50% being singletons. The specimen sequenced was central memory CD4+ T cells from blood. The source of these receptors is a young woman in good health. Each CDR3 is given with its conserved first and last residue. Fields, in order: D gene, CDR3 length, J gene, clone size, V gene, CDR3 protein, CDR3 DNA. A D gene is named only where the DNA matches it firmly. Only some rows state a clone size, as once, few, many or a class for expanded clones.

.	13	TRBJ1-1	medium-sized	TRBV29-1	CSVYRELNTEAFF	TGCAGCGTTTACAGGGAGCTGAACACTGAAGCTTTCTTT
TRBD1	19	TRBJ2-6	.	TRBV5-1	CASSLEAQQGISGANVLTF	TGCGCCAGCAGCTTGGAAGCGCAACAGGGGATATCTGGGGCCAACGTCCTGACTTTC
TRBD1	18	TRBJ1-5	.	TRBV7-8	CASSSSRDRALSNQPQHF	TGTGCCAGCAGCTCGTCCCGGGACAGGGCCCTTAGCAATCAGCCCCAGCATTTT
TRBD2	14	TRBJ2-7	.	TRBV6-5	CASSYSGLAKEQYF	TGTGCCAGCAGTTACTCGGGACTAGCGAAGGAGCAGTACTTC
.	15	TRBJ1-1	.	TRBV5-1	CASSLGWQANTEAFF	TGCGCCAGCAGCTTGGGATGGCAGGCAAACACTGAAGCTTTCTTT
.	13	TRBJ2-7	.	TRBV2	CASSADRSYEQYF	TGTGCCAGCAGCGCGGACAGATCATACGAGCAGTACTTC
.	11	TRBJ2-3	few	TRBV20-1	CSARFPDTQYF	TGCAGTGCGAGGTTTCCAGATACGCAGTATTTT
TRBD1	14	TRBJ2-3	few	TRBV30	CAWSRYTGADTQYF	TGTGCCTGGAGTCGTTATACAGGGGCAGATACGCAGTATTTT
.	12	TRBJ2-5	few	TRBV11-2	CASSAVRETQYF	TGTGCCAGCAGCGCAGTGAGGGAGACCCAGTACTTC
.	12	TRBJ2-1	few	TRBV7-9	CASSTDTEKQFF	TGTGCCAGCAGTACAGATACGGAAAAACAGTTCTTC
.	14	TRBJ2-2	.	TRBV7-8	CASSFGQNTGELFF	TGTGCCAGCAGCTTCGGACAGAACACCGGGGAGCTGTTTTTT
TRBD2	16	TRBJ2-3	.	TRBV7-8	CASSLSAGGRTDTQYF	TGTGCCAGCAGCCTTTCAGCGGGGGGGCGGACAGATACGCAGTATTTT
TRBD1	15	TRBJ1-1	.	TRBV7-2	CASSLASGTATEAFF	TGTGCCAGCAGCTTAGCGTCCGGGACAGCCACTGAAGCTTTCTTT
.	15	TRBJ1-3	.	TRBV2	CASSPTGPSGNTIYF	TGTGCCAGCAGCCCAACAGGACCCTCTGGAAACACCATATATTTT
TRBD2	16	TRBJ2-5	.	TRBV7-8	CASSSGISGRLGVHDF	TGTGCCAGCAGTTCAGGGATTAGCGGGAGGTTAGGGGTGCACGACTTC
TRBD1	18	TRBJ1-5	few	TRBV10-3	CAISAGTAGAYSNQPQHF	TGTGCCATCAGCGCCGGGACAGCCGGCGCCTATAGCAATCAGCCCCAGCATTTT
TRBD2	15	TRBJ2-1	.	TRBV28	CASSLSGVGSREQFF	TGTGCCAGCAGTTTGAGCGGGGTAGGGTCTCGTGAGCAGTTCTTC
TRBD1	14	TRBJ2-5	.	TRBV7-2	CASSDRGRRETQYF	TGTGCCAGCAGCGACAGGGGGCGTCGAGAGACCCAGTACTTC
TRBD2	13	TRBJ2-7	few	TRBV7-9	CASSPGLAGEQYF	TGTGCCAGCAGCCCGGGACTAGCGGGGGAGCAGTACTTC
.	13	TRBJ1-4	.	TRBV2	CASMREVNEKLFF	TGTGCCAGCATGAGGGAGGTTAATGAAAAACTGTTTTTT
.	10	TRBJ1-6	few	TRBV5-1	CASSWDLCPF	TGCGCCAGCAGCTGGGACTTGTGTCCCTTT
TRBD1	16	TRBJ2-2	once	TRBV5-1	CASSPSPDRGTGELFF	TGCGCCAGCAGCCCTTCCCCAGACAGGGGTACCGGGGAGCTGTTTTTT
.	17	TRBJ1-5	.	TRBV7-2	CASSLSPSYGMRQPQHF	TGTGCCAGCAGCTTAAGCCCGTCCTACGGGATGAGACAGCCCCAGCATTTT
TRBD2	16	TRBJ2-2	.	TRBV5-1	CASSGAGTSAGGELFF	TGCGCCAGCAGCGGCGCCGGGACTAGCGCGGGCGGGGAGCTGTTTTTT
TRBD2	15	TRBJ2-3	few	TRBV10-3	CAISRGTSGSDTQYF	TGTGCCATCAGTCGCGGGACTAGCGGATCCGATACGCAGTATTTT
TRBD2	13	TRBJ2-2	.	TRBV28	CASSGRNGGELFF	TGTGCCAGCAGCGGGAGGAATGGCGGGGAGCTGTTTTTT
TRBD1	12	TRBJ1-1	.	TRBV30	CAVKQGRIGAFF	TGTGCCGTTAAACAGGGGCGCATTGGGGCTTTCTTT
TRBD1	14	TRBJ2-7	.	TRBV7-2	CASSLSTGGYEQYF	TGTGCCAGCAGCTTAAGCACAGGGGGCTACGAGCAGTACTTC
TRBD1	15	TRBJ1-5	.	TRBV30	CAWSVEDRMRQPQHF	TGTGCCTGGAGTGTTGAGGACAGGATGAGGCAGCCCCAGCATTTT
.	17	TRBJ2-3	medium-sized	TRBV4-1	CASSQGLLTTITDTQYF	TGCGCCAGCAGCCAAGGTCTCCTGACAACGATCACAGATACGCAGTATTTT
.	15	TRBJ1-2	.	TRBV6-5	CASIQRSAGDNGYTF	TGTGCCAGCATTCAGCGGTCTGCAGGGGATAATGGCTACACCTTC
TRBD2	16	TRBJ2-1	.	TRBV5-1	CASSSSTSGIYNEQFF	TGCGCCAGCAGCTCATCGACTAGCGGGATTTACAATGAGCAGTTCTTC
TRBD1	13	TRBJ2-7	.	TRBV5-1	CASSGDRYYEQYF	TGCGCCAGCAGCGGGGACAGATACTACGAGCAGTACTTC
.	13	TRBJ1-1	.	TRBV21-1	CASSQAMNTEAFF	TGTGCCAGCAGTCAGGCCATGAACACTGAAGCTTTCTTT
.	13	TRBJ1-2	.	TRBV5-1	CASSLVQNYGYTF	TGCGCCAGCAGCTTGGTACAGAACTATGGCTACACCTTC
.	15	TRBJ2-6	.	TRBV5-1	CASSLSGTGANVLTF	TGCGCCAGCAGCTTGTCGGGGACTGGGGCCAACGTCCTGACTTTC
.	13	TRBJ1-5	few	TRBV27	CASRMTVNQPQHF	TGTGCCAGCAGGATGACAGTAAATCAGCCCCAGCATTTT
TRBD1	14	TRBJ2-5	.	TRBV9	CASSLGQGQETQYF	TGTGCCAGCAGCCTCGGACAGGGGCAAGAGACCCAGTACTTC
.	15	TRBJ1-2	.	TRBV5-1	CASSLGGAEFGGYTF	TGCGCCAGCAGCTTAGGGGGGGCGGAATTCGGTGGCTACACCTTC
TRBD1	15	TRBJ1-5	.	TRBV18	CASSPPGQGNQPQHF	TGTGCCAGCTCACCACCGGGACAGGGGAATCAGCCCCAGCATTTT
.	11	TRBJ2-7	.	TRBV7-2	CASSSFYEQYF	TGTGCCAGCAGCTCTTTCTACGAGCAGTACTTC
.	15	TRBJ2-5	few	TRBV7-2	CASSLNSGKEETQYF	TGTGCCAGCAGCTTAAATAGCGGCAAAGAAGAGACCCAGTACTTC
.	15	TRBJ1-4	.	TRBV4-1	CASSRFSGTNEKLFF	TGCGCCAGCAGCCGATTTTCAGGAACTAATGAAAAACTGTTTTTT